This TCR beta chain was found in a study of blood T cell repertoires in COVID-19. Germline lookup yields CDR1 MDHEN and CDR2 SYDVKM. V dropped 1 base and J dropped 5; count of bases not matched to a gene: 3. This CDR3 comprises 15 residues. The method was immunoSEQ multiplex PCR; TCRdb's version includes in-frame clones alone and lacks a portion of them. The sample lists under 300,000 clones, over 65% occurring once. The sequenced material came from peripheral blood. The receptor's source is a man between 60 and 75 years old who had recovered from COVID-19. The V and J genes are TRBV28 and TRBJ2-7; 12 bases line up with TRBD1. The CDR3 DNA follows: TGTGCCAGCAGTTTATTAGGGACAGGGGGCCACGAGCAGTACTTC. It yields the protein CASSLLGTGGHEQYF.